This passage covers 21 T cell receptor beta chains from one sample sequenced in a study of T cell repertoires in cytomegalovirus infection. TCRdb fed the reads into MiXCR, producing one record per CDR3 protein. The sample shows about 740,000 distinct CDR3 sequences, roughly a third of them seen only once. Sequences were obtained from PBMCs. These receptors all stem from a human donor in good health (CMV status not recorded). Some clones in this sample may be carry-over from other donors' samples.

This clonotype was observed many times. The chain carries TRBV7-2 and TRBJ1-2; D is possibly TRBD1 (5 bases). The CDR3 is 13 amino acids. The ends were cut back, 5 bases at V and 8 bases at J, with 15 bases in the middle. The germline gives CDR1 SGHTA, CDR2 FQGNSA. The CDR3 region is CASSQRGYGGYTF. CDR3 bases: TGTGCCAGCAGCCAGCGGGGCTACGGGGGCTACACCTTC.

This rearrangement joins TRBV28 to TRBJ2-3; 8 nucleotides align to TRBD1. Looked up from germline, CDR1 is MDHEN and CDR2 is SYDVKM. V trimming: 8 bases; J trimming: 4 bases; junction bases outside the gene matches: 8. The CDR3 has 14 amino acids. The CDR3 DNA is TGTGCCAGCGAGACAGGGGCACTATCAGATACGCAGTATTTT. Protein sequence: CASETGALSDTQYF.

The J gene is TRBJ1-5, the V gene TRBV28; D is uncertain. The CDR3 length is 13 residues. CDR1 is MDHEN and CDR2 is SYDVKM in the germline V gene. V gave up 3 bases and J gave up 9 bases, with 12 bases separating them. CDR3 residues: CASSFSPARPQHF. The DNA for the CDR3 is TGTGCCAGCAGTTTTAGCCCCGCGCGGCCCCAGCATTTT.

The rearrangement links TRBV6-8 to TRBJ1-2; maybe TRBD1 (5 bases). Trimming removed 5 bases from V and 2 bases from J, with 15 bases in between. CDR1 is MNHGY, CDR2 SAAAGT, per germline. The CDR3 loop spans 15 amino acids. CDR3 nucleotide sequence: TGTGCCAGCAGTCTCAGTCCCGGGGACAACTATGGCTACACCTTC. It translates to CASSLSPGDNYGYTF.

The chain recombines TRBV7-8 with TRBJ2-3; D could derive from TRBD1 or TRBD2 (5 bases each). Germline-derived CDR1 and CDR2 are SGHVS and FQNEAQ. CDR3 length equals 13 residues. Trimming took off 8 bases at V and 4 bases at J, with 13 bases between the two ends. The CDR3 reads CASLLGAADTQYF. The CDR3 nucleotides are TGTGCCAGCCTACTCGGGGCGGCAGATACGCAGTATTTT.

The genes are TRBV19 and TRBJ1-1; D remains unclear. V was clipped by 3 bases and J by 4 bases, with 21 bases between them. The CDR3 spans 17 residues. Germline V gene lookup returns CDR1 LNHDA and CDR2 SQIVND (reference sequence). The CDR3 DNA reads TGTGCCAGTAGTATCATCTCGTCACGCTACGGAGGCACTGAAGCTTTCTTT. Translating gives CASSIISSRYGGTEAFF.

This clonotype came up a few times. This chain connects TRBV24-1 to TRBJ1-5; D remains unclear. The CDR3 length is 14 residues. Per the germline V gene, CDR1 is KGHDR and CDR2 is SFDVKD. The germline V and J ends were trimmed by 5 bases and 2 bases, with 9 bases remaining between them. The CDR3 region has the DNA TGTGCCACCAGTGCGGAGGAGGGCAATCAGCCCCAGCATTTT. It specifies CATSAEEGNQPQHF.

This clonotype showed up just a few times. This rearrangement joins TRBV7-8 to TRBJ1-2; D perhaps matches TRBD1 (5 bases). CDR1 and CDR2 from the germline V gene are SGHVS and FQNEAQ. Trimming cost V 2 bases and J 4 bases, with 11 bases left between them. The CDR3 loop spans 14 amino acids. CDR3 protein: CASSLTDGAYGYTF. CDR3 nucleotides: TGTGCCAGCAGCTTAACGGACGGGGCCTATGGCTACACCTTC.

This clonotype was counted between two and nine times. This chain links TRBV25-1 with TRBJ1-2, with D perhaps TRBD1 (6 bases). Trimming left V 1 base short and J 6 bases short, with 9 bases between. The CDR3 is 13 residues long. The germline gives CDR1 MGHDK, CDR2 SYGVNS. CDR3 loop: CASSESGGDGYTF. In nucleotides, the CDR3 is TGTGCCAGCAGTGAATCCGGGGGCGATGGCTACACCTTC.

The rearrangement joins TRBV6-5 to TRBJ1-2, with D hard to call. Germline CDR1 MNHEY, CDR2 SVGAGI. This CDR3 has 14 residues. V lost 2 bases to trimming and J lost 0 bases, with 7 bases between them. The CDR3 nucleotides are TGTGCCAGCAGTTACGACGGACCTAACTATGGCTACACCTTC. As protein: CASSYDGPNYGYTF.

The chain couples TRBV3-1 to TRBJ1-3; TRBD1 might be the D (5 bases). The CDR3 runs to 18 residues. Germline V gene sequence: CDR1 LGHDT, CDR2 YNNKEL (reference sequence). V lost 0 bases to trimming and J lost 0 bases, with 15 bases between them. CDR3 protein: CASSQDLRGRYSGNTIYF. In DNA, the CDR3 is TGTGCCAGCAGCCAAGATTTGCGGGGCCGTTACTCTGGAAACACCATATATTTT.

The chain carries TRBV19 and TRBJ2-7; tentatively, D is TRBD2 (6 bases). The CDR3 length is 12 residues. V was shortened by 4 bases and J by 11 bases, with 15 bases between the two germline ends. Germline values: CDR1 LNHDA, CDR2 SQIVND (reference sequence). DNA for the CDR3: TGTGCCAGTAGTAATACGGGCGGGGAGAAGTACTTC. Residues: CASSNTGGEKYF.

This clonotype appeared many times. V and J are TRBV19 and TRBJ1-1, with a tentative D call TRBD1 (5 bases). The V end lost 9 bases, the J end lost 3 bases, and 17 bases lay between the germline ends. The CDR3 covers 14 residues. CDR1 is LNHDA and CDR2 is SQIVND in the germline V gene (reference sequence). CDR3 loop: CASHGREVDTEAFF. CDR3 DNA: TGTGCCAGCCACGGCAGGGAGGTCGACACTGAAGCTTTCTTT.

The chain combines TRBV6-6 with TRBJ2-5, with 9 bases identical to TRBD1. The J segment lost 5 bases and the V segment lost 7 bases, leaving 11 bases of the junction unmatched. This CDR3 is built from 15 residues. Germline lookup yields CDR1 MNHNY and CDR2 SVGAGI (reference sequence). CDR3 DNA sequence: TGTGCCAGCAAGGGACAGGGACGGCCTTTCGAGACCCAGTACTTC. Translating gives CASKGQGRPFETQYF.

This clonotype has a count of ten or more. This chain joins TRBV7-8 and TRBJ2-7; D is uncertain. The V and J ends lost 7 bases and 3 bases respectively, with 22 bases between them. CDR1 and CDR2 from the germline V gene are SGHVS and FQNEAQ. The CDR3 has 16 residues. CDR3 in DNA: TGTGCCAGCACCCCCCGGGCCTCCCTACTAAACTACGAGCAGTACTTC. Protein product: CASTPRASLLNYEQYF. Supplemented by reference TRBV7-8 and TRBJ2-7, the full variable domain reads GAGVSQSPRYKVAKRGQDVALRCDPISGHVSLFWYQQALGQGPEFLTYFQNEAQLDKSGLPSDRFFAERPEGSVSTLKIQRTQQEDSAVYLCASTPRASLLNYEQYFGPGTRLTVT.

This clonotype was found many times. V is TRBV7-8 and J is TRBJ2-1; no definite D call. V gave up 5 bases and J gave up 6 bases, with 14 bases separating them. Germline CDR1 is SGHVS and CDR2 is FQNEAQ. CDR3 length: 14 amino acids. CDR3 sequence reads: CASSPESPGNEQFF. The CDR3 nucleotides read TGTGCCAGCAGCCCCGAATCCCCCGGCAATGAGCAGTTCTTC.

Only one count was recorded for this clonotype. The chain recombines TRBV11-1 with TRBJ2-5, with D possibly matching TRBD1 (6 bases). V lost 4 bases and J 5 bases, leaving 11 bases between the germline ends. Germline-derived CDR1 and CDR2 are SGHAT and FQDESV (reference sequence). The CDR3 sequence is 13 residues long. The CDR3 sequence: CASSYGTTETQYF. In DNA, the CDR3 is TGTGCCAGCAGCTACGGGACAACCGAGACCCAGTACTTC.

V and J are TRBV24-1 and TRBJ2-3, with TRBD2 as a possible D gene (6 bases). Germline CDR1 KGHDR, CDR2 SFDVKD. CDR3 length: 14 amino acids. V was clipped by 12 bases and J by 1 base, with 16 bases between them. The CDR3 region has the DNA TGTGCCTTGATGGAGGGTAGGGGCACAGATACGCAGTATTTT. This encodes CALMEGRGTDTQYF.

This clonotype was detected only a few times. The chain carries TRBV19 and TRBJ1-5; no firm D call. Germline CDR1 and CDR2: LNHDA and SQIVND (reference sequence). V was trimmed by 5 bases and J by 5 bases, leaving 10 bases between them. The CDR3 is 13 residues long. The DNA of the CDR3 is TGTGCCAGTAGTGCAACAGAGGATCAGCCCCAGCATTTT. Residues: CASSATEDQPQHF.

This clonotype has just a few counts. The J gene is TRBJ2-7, the V gene TRBV6-6; 7 positions agree with TRBD2. The length of the CDR3 is 16 residues. The germline gives CDR1 MNHNY, CDR2 SVGAGI (reference sequence). Losses at the gene ends were 2 bases for V and 5 bases for J; bases not matched to a gene: 12. The DNA for the CDR3 is TGTGCCAGCAGTTACGGGGTTAGTGGCGGGAGTAACGAGCAGTACTTC. Translation gives CASSYGVSGGSNEQYF.

The V and J genes are TRBV4-1 and TRBJ1-5; weak D call: TRBD1 (6 bases). The CDR3 is 17 residues long. Germline V gene lookup returns CDR1 MGHRA and CDR2 YSYEKL. Trimming removed 1 base at V and 1 base at J, with 14 bases between. The CDR3, as DNA: TGCGCCAGCAGCCAAGCTTGGGTGAGGGGGAGCAATCAGCCCCAGCATTTT. Amino acids: CASSQAWVRGSNQPQHF.